This TCR beta chain is drawn from a study of blood T cell repertoires in COVID-19. Study overall: Italy, Spain and the United States were the sources of the convalescent and acute COVID-19 samples.

Study processing details: The assay estimated nucleated cells by amplifying reference gene primers. Profiling relied on immunoSEQ multiplex PCR, and the TCRdb table lists in-frame clones only, not all of them. D and trimming come from the DNA, and the V and J calls and clone size come from that table. The data contain 200,000 to 300,000 clones, more than 75% of them singletons. This clone was seen more than once but under ten times. V dropped 0 bases and J dropped 2 bases, with 14 bases sitting between them. Germline V gene lookup returns CDR1 MNHEY and CDR2 SVGAGI. The CDR3 extends over 16 amino acids.

The chain recombines TRBV6-5 with TRBJ2-7; D ambiguous. The sequence came from a woman between 45 and 60 years old with acute or convalescent COVID-19. The specimen was peripheral blood. The CDR3 sequence: CASSYSKSELTYEQYF. The CDR3 DNA reads TGTGCCAGCAGTTACTCGAAATCGGAGCTGACCTACGAGCAGTACTTC.